This entry describes one T cell receptor (beta chain). The antigen it binds to is not known. Base qualities are not recorded, but no much larger clone differs from it by a single base. The data stem from a study of CD8 T cells in Susac syndrome (dated by TCRdb to between 2018 and 2021). Broadly, across the study: Of the Susac syndrome patients who were sequenced, under 10 were in clinical remission while more than five had clinically active disease. At the time of blood withdrawal, Susac syndrome patients were either therapy-naive, taking corticosteroids (with some also receiving IVIg), or on IVIg alone. Whether CD8+ T cell activation and differentiation in Susac syndrome was antigen driven was tested using repertoire sequencing.

Peripheral blood CD8+ and CD4+ T cells from healthy donors, Susac syndrome patients and multiple sclerosis patients were profiled using high-throughput TCR beta sequencing. The Susac syndrome patients fulfilled recently defined diagnostic criteria for definite or probable disease. Bulk CD8+ and CD4+ T cells were purified magnetically by negative isolation, whereas CD8+ TEMRA cells were enriched by FACS. Blood was collected in EDTA tubes and processed within 24 hours, with PBMCs isolated through density gradient centrifugation. PBMCs intended for TCR sequencing were frozen in liquid nitrogen and were later thawed in a 37 degrees C water bath. Purity of sorted or isolated CD4+, CD8+ and CD8+ TEMRA cells was at least 90%. RNA was extracted using the RNeasy kit, and about 0.45 to 1 microgram was reverse transcribed with random hexamers. TCR beta CDR3 regions were amplified with the immunoSEQ multiplex PCR assay covering 54 Vbeta and 13 Jbeta segments. PCR amplification bias was corrected by using a synthetic template baseline for primer optimization and computational correction. Concerning the study's data processing: Reads were annotated to V, D and J genes according to IMGT and were analyzed with immunoSEQ Analyzer, with only productive sequences retained. Clonality was computed as one minus Shannon entropy normalized by log2 of the number of productive unique sequences. For each patient and control, public and private clones were evaluated among the 100 most prevalent clones. A clone was defined as Susac-specific if it was absent from the healthy and MS cohorts, from roughly 980 published viral clones and from other ImmuneACCESS disease sequences. The public sequencing data were trimmed at Q25 with fastp and processed into clonotypes with MiXCR by TCRdb, which kept only in-frame beta chains. Each CDR3 protein gets just one entry, which takes the most common genes and DNA from the rows behind it. The V and J calls and clone size are TCRdb's, not the authors'. The sample table lists some 210,000 distinct CDR3 sequences, about 95% of them with a count of one. Of the sample, 0.15% to 0.2% falls within the top ten clones.

Results and caveats for the whole study, not just this receptor: The number of individuals in the TCR sequencing and HLA analysis was recognized as being relatively small. In patients with Susac syndrome, the CD4+ T cell repertoire showed no detectable clonal expansion.

Input material: CD4+ T cells from PBMCs. The TCR sequence derives from a human donor with Susac syndrome.

The bases read TGTGCCAGCAGCTTAGCGGGACAGACCTACGAGCAGTACTTC. It encodes CASSLAGQTYEQYF. The chain was built from TRBV7-9 and TRBJ2-7; TRBD1 aligns with 7 central bases. The germline V gene encodes CDR1 SEHNR and CDR2 FQNEAQ (reference sequence). The CDR3, from cysteine to phenylalanine, totals 14 residues. CDR3 DNA only is kept here, 42 bases in frame from base 1. After removal of 0 bases from V and 2 bases from J, the junction retains 1 base not matched to a gene.